This T cell receptor beta chain is drawn from a study of CD8 T cells in Susac syndrome. The RNA input was about 0.5 to 1 ug, and it was reverse transcribed with random hexamers. Via MiXCR, TCRdb re-called the immunoSEQ multiplex PCR reads, giving one row per CDR3 protein. The sample contains approximately 90,000 distinct CDR3 sequences, approximately 92% of which appear only once. The clonotype originates from a human donor in good health. The material sequenced was CD8+ T cells from PBMCs.

The CDR3 spells CSARETANYGYTF. The CDR3 nucleotides are TGCAGTGCTAGAGAAACAGCAAACTATGGCTACACCTTC. V gene TRBV20-1 combines with J gene TRBJ1-2; D gene unclear. The CDR3 length is 13 residues. The germline V gene encodes CDR1 DFQATT and CDR2 SNEGSKA (reference sequence). The V end lost 0 bases, the J end lost 2 bases, and 7 bases lay between the germline ends.